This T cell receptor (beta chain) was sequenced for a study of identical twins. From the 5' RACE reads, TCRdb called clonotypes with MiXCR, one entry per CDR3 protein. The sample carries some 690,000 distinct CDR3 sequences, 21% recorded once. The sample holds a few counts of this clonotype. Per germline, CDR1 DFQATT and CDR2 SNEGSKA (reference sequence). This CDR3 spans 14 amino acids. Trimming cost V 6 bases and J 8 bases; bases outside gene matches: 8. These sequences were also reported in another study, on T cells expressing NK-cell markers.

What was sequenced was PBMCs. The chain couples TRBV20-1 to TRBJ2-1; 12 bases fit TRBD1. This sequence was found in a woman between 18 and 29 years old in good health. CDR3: CSASRDRGLDEQFF. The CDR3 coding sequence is TGCAGTGCGTCCCGGGACAGGGGGCTCGATGAGCAGTTCTTC.